The T cell receptor beta chain under discussion was sequenced for a study of tissue T cells after allogeneic stem cell transplantation. Study-level results: Sampling depth was limited, and the cohort was small and clinically varied. Motif-based clustering found tissue-specific repertoire signatures shared across patients, though few clones were shared. Only a limited share of tissue TCRs appeared in blood or spleen.

Trimming removed 4 bases at V and 0 bases at J, with 10 bases between. Germline CDR1 SNHLY, CDR2 FYNNEI. The CDR3 length is 15 residues. Repertoires were generated with immunoSEQ multiplex PCR, while TCRdb's copy carries only in-frame clones and drops some. The sample holds thousands of clones, just under 80% seen once. About this clone: The target antigen is unknown.

This research-autopsy study prospectively enrolled adult allogeneic hematopoietic cell transplant recipients with steroid-refractory graft-versus-host disease. This rearrangement joins TRBV2 to TRBJ1-5; D not resolved. The receptor was derived from an older male patient with steroid-refractory graft-versus-host disease after an allogeneic stem cell transplant. Some T cells may be supplied by the graft donor. The source material was skin, sampled at autopsy. Written as DNA, the CDR3 is TGTGCCAGCAGTGGGACCCTCTATAGCAATCAGCCCCAGCATTTT. Translating it yields CASSGTLYSNQPQHF. Drawing the rest from reference TRBV2 and TRBJ1-5, the complete variable domain is EPEVTQTPSHQVTQMGQEVILRCVPISNHLYFYWYRQILGQKVEFLVSFYNNEISEKSEIFDDQFSVERPDGSNFTLKIRSTKLEDSAMYFCASSGTLYSNQPQHFGDGTRLSIL.